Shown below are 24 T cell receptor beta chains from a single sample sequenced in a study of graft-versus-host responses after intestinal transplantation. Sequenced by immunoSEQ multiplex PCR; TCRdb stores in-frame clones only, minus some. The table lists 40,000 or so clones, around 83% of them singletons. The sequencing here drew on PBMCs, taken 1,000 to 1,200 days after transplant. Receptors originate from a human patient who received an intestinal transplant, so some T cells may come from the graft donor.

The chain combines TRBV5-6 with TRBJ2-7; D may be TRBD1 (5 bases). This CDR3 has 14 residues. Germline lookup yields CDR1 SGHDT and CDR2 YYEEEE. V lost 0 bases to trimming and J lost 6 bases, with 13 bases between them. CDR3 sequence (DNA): TGTGCCAGCAGCTTGGGGGCAGGGCCCACCGAGCAGTACTTC. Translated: CASSLGAGPTEQYF.

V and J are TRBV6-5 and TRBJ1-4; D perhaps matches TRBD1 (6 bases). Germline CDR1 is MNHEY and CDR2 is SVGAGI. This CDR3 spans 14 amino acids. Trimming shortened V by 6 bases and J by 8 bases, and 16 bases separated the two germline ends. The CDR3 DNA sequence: TGTGCCAGCAGACCCGGACAGTTGGGAGAAAAACTGTTTTTT. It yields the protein CASRPGQLGEKLFF.

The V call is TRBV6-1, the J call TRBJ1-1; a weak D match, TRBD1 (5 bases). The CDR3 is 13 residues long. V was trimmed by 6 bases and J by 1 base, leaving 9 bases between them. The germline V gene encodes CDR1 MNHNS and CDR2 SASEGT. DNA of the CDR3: TGTGCCAGCAGGCTTCAGGGGAACACTGAAGCTTTCTTT. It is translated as CASRLQGNTEAFF.

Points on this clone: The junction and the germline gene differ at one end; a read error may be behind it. The CDR3 here is CASKGQGAVEQCF. For the CDR3, the DNA is TGTGCCAGCAAGGGACAGGGGGCCGTCGAGCAGTGCTTC. This rearrangement joins TRBV28 to TRBJ2-7; 12 bases align to TRBD1. Germline values: CDR1 MDHEN, CDR2 SYDVKM. This CDR3 contains 13 residues.

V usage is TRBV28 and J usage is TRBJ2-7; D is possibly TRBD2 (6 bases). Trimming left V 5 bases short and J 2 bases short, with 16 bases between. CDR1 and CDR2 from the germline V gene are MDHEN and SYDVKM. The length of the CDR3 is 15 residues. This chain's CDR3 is CASSPWGRTAYEQYF. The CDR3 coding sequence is TGTGCCAGCAGTCCCTGGGGGAGGACCGCCTACGAGCAGTACTTC.

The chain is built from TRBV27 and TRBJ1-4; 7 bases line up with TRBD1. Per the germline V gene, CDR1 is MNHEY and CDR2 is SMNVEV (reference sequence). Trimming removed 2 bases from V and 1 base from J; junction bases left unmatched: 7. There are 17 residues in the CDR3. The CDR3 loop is CASSLSGDRLTNEKLFF. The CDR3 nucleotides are TGTGCCAGCAGTTTAAGTGGGGACAGATTAACTAATGAAAAACTGTTTTTT.

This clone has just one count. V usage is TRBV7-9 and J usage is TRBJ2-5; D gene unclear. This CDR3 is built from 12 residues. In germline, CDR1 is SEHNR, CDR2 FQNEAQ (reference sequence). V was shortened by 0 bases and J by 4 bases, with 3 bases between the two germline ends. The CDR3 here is CASSLARETQYF. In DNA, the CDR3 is TGTGCCAGCAGCTTAGCGCGAGAGACCCAGTACTTC.

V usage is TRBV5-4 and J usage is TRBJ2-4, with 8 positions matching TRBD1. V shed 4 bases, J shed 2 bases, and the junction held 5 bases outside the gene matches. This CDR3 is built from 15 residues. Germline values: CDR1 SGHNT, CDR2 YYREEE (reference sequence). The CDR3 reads CASSLRTGSKNIQYF. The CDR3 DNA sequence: TGTGCCAGCAGCCTTCGGACAGGGTCCAAAAACATTCAGTACTTC.

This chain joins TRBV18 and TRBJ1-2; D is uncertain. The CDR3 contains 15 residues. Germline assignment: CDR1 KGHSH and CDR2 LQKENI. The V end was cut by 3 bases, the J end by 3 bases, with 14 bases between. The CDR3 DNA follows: TGTGCCAGCTCACCCTCGAGAGGGCGAGACTATGGCTACACCTTC. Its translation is CASSPSRGRDYGYTF.

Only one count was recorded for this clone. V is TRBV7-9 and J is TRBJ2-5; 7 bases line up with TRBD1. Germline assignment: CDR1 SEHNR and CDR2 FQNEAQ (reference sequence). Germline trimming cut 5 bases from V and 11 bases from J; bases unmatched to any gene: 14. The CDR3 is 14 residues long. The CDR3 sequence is CASSGDGTAGRQYF. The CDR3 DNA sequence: TGTGCCAGCAGCGGTGACGGGACAGCCGGCCGGCAGTACTTC. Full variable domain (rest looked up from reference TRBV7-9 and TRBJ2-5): DTGVSQNPRHKITKRGQNVTFRCDPISEHNRLYWYRQTLGQGPEFLTYFQNEAQLEKSRLLSDRFSAERPKGSFSTLEIQRTEQGDSAMYLCASSGDGTAGRQYFGPGTRLLVL.

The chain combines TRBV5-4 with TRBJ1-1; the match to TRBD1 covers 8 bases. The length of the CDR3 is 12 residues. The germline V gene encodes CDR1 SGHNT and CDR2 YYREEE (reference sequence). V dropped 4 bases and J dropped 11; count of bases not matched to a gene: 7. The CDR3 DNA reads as TGTGCCAGCAGCCCGGACAGGGCAAGGGCTTTCTTT. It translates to CASSPDRARAFF.

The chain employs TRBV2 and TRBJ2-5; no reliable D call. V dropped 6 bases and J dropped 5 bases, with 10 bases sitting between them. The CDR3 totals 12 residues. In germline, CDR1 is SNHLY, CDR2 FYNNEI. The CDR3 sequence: CASRPLAETQYF. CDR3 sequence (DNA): TGTGCCAGCAGACCCCTGGCCGAGACCCAGTACTTC.

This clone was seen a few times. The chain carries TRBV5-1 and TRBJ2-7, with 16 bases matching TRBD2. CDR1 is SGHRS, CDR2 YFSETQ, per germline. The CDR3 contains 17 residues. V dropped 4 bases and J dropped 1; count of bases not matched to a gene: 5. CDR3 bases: TGCGCCAGCAGCCGTGGGACTAGCGGGAGGGGGTCCTACGAGCAGTACTTC. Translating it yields CASSRGTSGRGSYEQYF.

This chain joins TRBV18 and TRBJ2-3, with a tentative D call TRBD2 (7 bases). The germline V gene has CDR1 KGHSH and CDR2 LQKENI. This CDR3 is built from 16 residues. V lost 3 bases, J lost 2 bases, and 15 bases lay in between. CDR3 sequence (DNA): TGTGCCAGCTCACCGATAGGGGGGACTAACACAGATACGCAGTATTTT. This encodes CASSPIGGTNTDTQYF.

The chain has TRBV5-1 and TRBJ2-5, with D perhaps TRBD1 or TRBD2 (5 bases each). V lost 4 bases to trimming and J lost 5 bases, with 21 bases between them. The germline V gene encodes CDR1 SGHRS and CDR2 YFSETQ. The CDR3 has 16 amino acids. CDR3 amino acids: CASSPEPGRGVETQYF. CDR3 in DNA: TGCGCCAGCAGCCCGGAACCAGGCCGAGGGGTGGAGACCCAGTACTTC.

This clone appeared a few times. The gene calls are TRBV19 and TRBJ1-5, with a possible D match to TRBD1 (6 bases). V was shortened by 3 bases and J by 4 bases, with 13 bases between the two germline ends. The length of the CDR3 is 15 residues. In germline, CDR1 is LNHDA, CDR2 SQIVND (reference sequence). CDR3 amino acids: CASSMGAGANQPQHF. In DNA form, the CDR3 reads TGTGCCAGTAGTATGGGGGCAGGGGCAAATCAGCCCCAGCATTTT.

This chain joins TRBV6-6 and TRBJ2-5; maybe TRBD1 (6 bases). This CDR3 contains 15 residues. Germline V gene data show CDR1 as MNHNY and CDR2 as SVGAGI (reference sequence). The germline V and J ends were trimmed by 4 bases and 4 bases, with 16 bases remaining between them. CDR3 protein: CASSSRAGDRETQYF. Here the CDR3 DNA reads TGTGCCAGCAGTTCGAGGGCAGGGGACCGAGAGACCCAGTACTTC.

This CDR3 is CASTGTSGGYYNEQFF. CDR3 bases: TGCGCCAGCACCGGGACTAGCGGGGGATACTACAATGAGCAGTTCTTC. V gene TRBV5-1 combines with J gene TRBJ2-1, with 14 bases aligning to TRBD2. CDR3 size: 16 residues. CDR1 is SGHRS and CDR2 is YFSETQ in the germline V gene. Trimming took 6 bases from V and 3 from J; bases not matched to a gene: 5.

The CDR3 region is CASSLAVTAGANVLTF. In nucleotides, the CDR3 is TGCGCCAGCAGCTTGGCGGTGACAGCTGGGGCCAACGTCCTGACTTTC. This chain joins TRBV5-1 and TRBJ2-6, with a weak D call TRBD1 (5 bases). CDR1 and CDR2 from the germline V gene are SGHRS and YFSETQ. V was pared by 0 bases and J by 2 bases, with 9 bases between. CDR3 size: 16 residues.

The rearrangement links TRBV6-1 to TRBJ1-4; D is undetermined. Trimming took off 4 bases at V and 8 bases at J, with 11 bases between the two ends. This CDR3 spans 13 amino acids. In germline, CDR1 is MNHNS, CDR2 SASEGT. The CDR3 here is CASSAEYGEKLFF. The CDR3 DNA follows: TGTGCCAGCAGTGCTGAATATGGGGAAAAACTGTTTTTT.

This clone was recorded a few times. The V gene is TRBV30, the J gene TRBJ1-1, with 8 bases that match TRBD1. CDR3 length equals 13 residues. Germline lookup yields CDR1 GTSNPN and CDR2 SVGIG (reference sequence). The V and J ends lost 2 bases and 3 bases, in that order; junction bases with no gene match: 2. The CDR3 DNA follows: TGTGCCTGGAGTCTACAGGGGGACACTGAAGCTTTCTTT. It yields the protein CAWSLQGDTEAFF.

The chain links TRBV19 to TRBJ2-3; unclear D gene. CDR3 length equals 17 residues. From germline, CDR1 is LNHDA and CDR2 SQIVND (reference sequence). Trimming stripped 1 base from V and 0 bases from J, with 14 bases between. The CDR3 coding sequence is TGTGCCAGTAGTATAGGCCAGCCGGTTTCTAGCACAGATACGCAGTATTTT. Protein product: CASSIGQPVSSTDTQYF.

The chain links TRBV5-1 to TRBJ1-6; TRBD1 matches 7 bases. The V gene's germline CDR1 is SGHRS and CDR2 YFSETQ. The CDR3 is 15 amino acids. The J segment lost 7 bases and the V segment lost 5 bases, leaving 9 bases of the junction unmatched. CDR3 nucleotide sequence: TGCGCCAGCAGAGGGACAGAGGCTCCCAATTCACCCCTCCACTTT. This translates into CASRGTEAPNSPLHF. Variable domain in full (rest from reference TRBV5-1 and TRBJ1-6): KAGVTQTPRYLIKTRGQQVTLSCSPISGHRSVSWYQQTPGQGLQFLFEYFSETQRNKGNFPGRFSGRQFSNSRSEMNVSTLELGDSALYLCASRGTEAPNSPLHFGNGTRLTVT.

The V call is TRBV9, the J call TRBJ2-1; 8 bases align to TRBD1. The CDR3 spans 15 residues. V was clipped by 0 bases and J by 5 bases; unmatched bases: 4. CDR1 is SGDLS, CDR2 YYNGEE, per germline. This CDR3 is CASSVGDRTHNEQFF. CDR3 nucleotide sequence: TGTGCCAGCAGCGTAGGGGACAGGACCCACAATGAGCAGTTCTTC.